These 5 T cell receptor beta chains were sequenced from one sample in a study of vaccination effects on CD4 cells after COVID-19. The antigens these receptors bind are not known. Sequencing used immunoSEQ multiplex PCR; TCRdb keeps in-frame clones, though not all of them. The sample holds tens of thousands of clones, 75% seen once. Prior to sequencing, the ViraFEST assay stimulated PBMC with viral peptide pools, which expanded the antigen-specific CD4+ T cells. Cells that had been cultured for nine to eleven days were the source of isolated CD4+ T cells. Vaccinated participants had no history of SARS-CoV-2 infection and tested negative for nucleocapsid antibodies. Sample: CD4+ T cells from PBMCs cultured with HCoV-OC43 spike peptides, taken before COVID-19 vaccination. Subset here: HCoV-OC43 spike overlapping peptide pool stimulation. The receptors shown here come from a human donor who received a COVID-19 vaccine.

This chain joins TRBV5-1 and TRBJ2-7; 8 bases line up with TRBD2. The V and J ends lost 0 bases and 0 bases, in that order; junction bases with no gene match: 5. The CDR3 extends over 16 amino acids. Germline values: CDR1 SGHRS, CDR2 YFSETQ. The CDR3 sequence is CASSLAGGDSSYEQYV. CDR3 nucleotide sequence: TGCGCCAGCAGCTTGGCCGGGGGGGATAGCTCCTACGAGCAGTACGTC.

The CDR3 spells CASSLGAGAYNEQFF. In DNA, the CDR3 is TGTGCCAGCAGCTTAGGGGCAGGGGCATACAATGAGCAGTTCTTC. The rearrangement joins TRBV11-2 to TRBJ2-1; tentative D call: TRBD1 (6 bases). The CDR3 spans 15 residues. The germline gives CDR1 SGHAT, CDR2 FQNNGV. Trimming took off 1 base at V and 4 bases at J, with 11 bases between the two ends.

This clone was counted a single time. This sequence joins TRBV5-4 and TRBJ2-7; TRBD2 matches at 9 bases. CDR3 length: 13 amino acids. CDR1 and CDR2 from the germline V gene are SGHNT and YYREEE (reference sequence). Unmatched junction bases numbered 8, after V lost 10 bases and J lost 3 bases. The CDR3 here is CADIAGASYEQYV. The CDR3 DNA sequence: TGTGCCGACATAGCGGGGGCCAGCTACGAGCAGTACGTC.

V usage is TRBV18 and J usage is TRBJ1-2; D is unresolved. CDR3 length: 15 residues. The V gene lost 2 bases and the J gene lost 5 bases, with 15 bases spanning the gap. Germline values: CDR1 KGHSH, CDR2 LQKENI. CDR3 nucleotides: TGTGCCAGCTCACCATTCCGGGAAGTAGGGTATGGCTACACCTTC. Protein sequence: CASSPFREVGYGYTF.

The CDR3 bases are TGTGCCATCAGTCCGACAGACAATCAGCCCCAGCATTTT. This gives the protein CAISPTDNQPQHF. The rearrangement links TRBV10-3 to TRBJ1-5; tentatively, D is TRBD1 (5 bases). The germline V and J ends were trimmed by 5 bases and 3 bases, with 8 bases remaining between them. The CDR3 covers 13 residues. Germline V lookup: CDR1 ENHRY, CDR2 SYGVKD.